Below, 12 T cell receptor beta chains from the same sample are listed, as sequenced in a study of blood T cell repertoires in COVID-19. Measured with immunoSEQ multiplex PCR; TCRdb has only the in-frame clones, and not every one. There are 80,000 or so clones in the sample; less than 90% occur only once, and approximately 10% lies in the top ten. Sample: peripheral blood. These receptors originate from a human donor in a cohort sampled during active COVID-19.

V usage is TRBV6-2 or TRBV6-3 and J usage is TRBJ1-1; 7 positions agree with TRBD1. Germline V gene sequence: CDR1 MNHEY, CDR2 SVGEGT. The V segment lost 2 bases and the J segment 7 bases; nucleotides outside the gene matches: 10. The length of the CDR3 is 15 residues. CDR3 in DNA: TGTGCCAGCAGTTACACCAGGACCAGGGGGGTTGAAGCTTTCTTT. Translation: CASSYTRTRGVEAFF.

J is TRBJ1-5 and V is TRBV29-1; D ambiguous. The CDR3 has 13 residues. The ends were cut back, 5 bases at V and 2 bases at J, with 10 bases in the middle. The germline V gene has CDR1 SQVTM and CDR2 ANQGSEA. The CDR3 region has the DNA TGCAGCGTTAGGCCCGGGGGCAATCAGCCCCAGCATTTT. Translated, it gives CSVRPGGNQPQHF.

The chain carries TRBV7-8 and TRBJ1-3; 10 bases match TRBD1. Per the germline V gene, CDR1 is SGHVS and CDR2 is FQNEAQ. V was clipped by 0 bases and J by 0 bases; unmatched bases: 2. The CDR3 runs 17 residues. The CDR3 is CASSLAWTGGSGNTIYF. CDR3 in DNA: TGTGCCAGCAGCTTAGCCTGGACAGGGGGCTCTGGAAACACCATATATTTT.

This chain links TRBV6-1 with TRBJ2-3, with 12 nucleotides matching TRBD2. Trimming removed 2 bases from V and 0 bases from J; junction bases left unmatched: 3. Germline V gene data show CDR1 as MNHNS and CDR2 as SASEGT. This CDR3 has 17 amino acids. The CDR3 loop reads CASSENGLAGSTDTQYF. CDR3 nucleotide sequence: TGTGCCAGCAGTGAAAACGGACTAGCGGGGAGCACAGATACGCAGTATTTT.

V is TRBV6-5 and J is TRBJ1-5; perhaps TRBD1 as D (5 bases). Deletions cut 0 bases from V and 6 bases from J, with 9 bases between. The germline V gene encodes CDR1 MNHEY and CDR2 SVGAGI. The length of the CDR3 is 14 residues. CDR3 amino acids: CASSYSQGGQPQHF. The CDR3 DNA reads TGTGCCAGCAGTTACTCGCAGGGAGGTCAGCCCCAGCATTTT.

The genes are TRBV10-3 and TRBJ1-2, with 9 bases identical to TRBD1. Per the germline V gene, CDR1 is ENHRY and CDR2 is SYGVKD. Germline trimming cut 6 bases from V and 5 bases from J; bases unmatched to any gene: 7. CDR3 length equals 14 residues. This chain's CDR3 is CAISPATGGYGYTF. The CDR3 coding sequence is TGTGCCATCAGCCCGGCGACAGGGGGGTATGGCTACACCTTC.

CDR3 amino acids: CASNLAGGSQETQYF. The CDR3 DNA sequence: TGCGCCAGCAACCTAGCGGGGGGATCTCAAGAGACCCAGTACTTC. V is TRBV10-2 and J is TRBJ2-5, with 11 bases lining up with TRBD2. V lost 7 bases and J lost 2; bases outside the gene matches: 6. Germline values: CDR1 WSHSY, CDR2 SAAADI. The CDR3 extends over 15 amino acids.

This sequence joins TRBV3-1 (or the pseudogene TRBV3-2) and TRBJ2-5; 7 positions agree with TRBD2. The CDR3 has 15 amino acids. Germline CDR1 LGHDT, CDR2 YNNKEL (reference sequence). Trimming took 4 bases from V and 1 from J; bases not matched to a gene: 6. The CDR3 nucleotides are TGTGCCAGCAGCCTCTTGGCGGGAGCCCAAGAGACCCAGTACTTC. It codes for CASSLLAGAQETQYF.

This chain joins TRBV7-2 and TRBJ2-2; D is perhaps TRBD1 (6 bases). The ends were cut back, 3 bases at V and 7 bases at J, with 12 bases in the middle. This CDR3 spans 14 amino acids. Germline V gene data show CDR1 as SGHTA and CDR2 as FQGNSA. The CDR3 DNA reads TGTGCCAGCAGCTTCGGGACACGGGGCGGGGAGCTGTTTTTT. Its protein is CASSFGTRGGELFF.

The gene calls are TRBV6-4 and TRBJ1-6; weak D call: TRBD1 (6 bases). This CDR3 contains 13 residues. CDR1 is MRHNA and CDR2 is SNTAGT in the germline V gene. Trimming pared 3 bases from V and 9 bases from J, leaving 9 bases between. The CDR3 nucleotides read TGTGCCAGCAGTGATACAGGGAGTTCACCCCTCCACTTT. This encodes CASSDTGSSPLHF.

The chain joins TRBV4-1 to TRBJ2-1; no reliable D call. V gave up 4 bases and J gave up 10 bases, with 23 bases separating them. This CDR3 spans 16 amino acids. The V gene's germline CDR1 is MGHRA and CDR2 YSYEKL. CDR3 sequence reads: CASSPPPLYPSEEQFF. CDR3 bases: TGCGCCAGCAGCCCCCCGCCCCTCTATCCGTCGGAGGAGCAGTTCTTC.

V and J are TRBV5-8 and TRBJ1-1; TRBD1 agrees at 9 bases. The J segment lost 7 bases and the V segment lost 3 bases, leaving 10 bases of the junction unmatched. The CDR3 sequence is 15 residues long. Looked up from germline, CDR1 is SGHTS and CDR2 is YDEGEE. The CDR3 region is CASSWPGQGRREAFF. The CDR3 DNA reads as TGTGCCAGCAGCTGGCCGGGACAGGGCCGCCGTGAAGCTTTCTTT.